A selection of T cell receptor beta chains follows, all from one sample in a study of T-cell reconstitution after alpha-beta-depleted transplantation in children. TCRdb re-derived calls from the PCR reads in MiXCR, one entry per CDR3 protein. The table lists 750,000 to 950,000 distinct CDR3 sequences, roughly 16% of them singletons. The source material was PBMCs, mostly from graft donor cells, sampled 360 days after TCRalphabeta/CD19-depleted stem cell transplant. These receptors all stem from a male patient younger than 18 who had a stem cell transplant for acute lymphoblastic leukemia, so the T cells may come from the graft donor. Both conserved end residues are part of each CDR3. D genes are given only for firm matches. Expanded clones are given a class, and other clones once, few, many or no size at all.

J gene,clone size,V gene,D gene,CDR3 DNA,CDR3 protein
TRBJ1-6,NA,TRBV25-1,NA,TGTGCCAGCAGTGATGGGCAGCCCAAGGCCCTCCACTTT,CASSDGQPKALHF
TRBJ2-7,NA,TRBV6-4,NA,TGTGCCAGCAGTAAGAGGGGCGACGAGCAGTACTTC,CASSKRGDEQYF
TRBJ2-2,many,TRBV7-2,TRBD2,TGTGCCAGCAGCTTAGGGTTAGCGGGAGAGGACACCGGGGAGCTGTTTTTT,CASSLGLAGEDTGELFF
TRBJ2-1,NA,TRBV6-2/TRBV6-3,NA,TGTGCCAGCAGTTACTCGATTGGCGTAGCGGGCTACGCGGGACAAAATGAGCAGTTCTTC,CASSYSIGVAGYAGQNEQFF
TRBJ2-7,NA,TRBV4-1,TRBD2,TGCGCCAGCAGCCAAGATTGGCGGGAGGGCCCCTACGAGCAGTACTTC,CASSQDWREGPYEQYF
TRBJ2-1,NA,TRBV18,NA,TGTGCCAGCTCACCATTTAAGCGCACCTACAATGAGCAGTTCTTC,CASSPFKRTYNEQFF
TRBJ1-2,few,TRBV20-1,NA,TGCAGTGCTAGAGAGGGGGCGAACGGCTACACCTTC,CSAREGANGYTF
TRBJ2-3,few,TRBV5-1,NA,TGCGCCAGCATCTTGGTGGTCGGGGGAGATACGCAGTATTTT,CASILVVGGDTQYF
TRBJ2-1,NA,TRBV2,TRBD1,TGTGCCAGCAGTGCCCCGACAGGGGCCAATGAGCAGTTCTTC,CASSAPTGANEQFF
TRBJ2-5,many,TRBV9,NA,TGTGCCAGCAGCGTAGAGGACTACCAAGAGACCCAGTACTTC,CASSVEDYQETQYF
TRBJ2-1,many,TRBV6-5,NA,TGTGCCAGCAGTTACATGGGGAAGGGGAGCTCCTACAATGAGCAGTTCTTC,CASSYMGKGSSYNEQFF
TRBJ2-1,few,TRBV12-3/TRBV12-4,NA,TGTGCCAGCAGTTTAGAGGGCGAGATGAGGAGGAATGAGCAGTTCTTC,CASSLEGEMRRNEQFF
TRBJ2-5,many,TRBV5-1,TRBD2,TGCGCCAGCAGTCTGACTAGCGCCCTCGAGACCCAGTACTTC,CASSLTSALETQYF
TRBJ2-2,many,TRBV5-1,NA,TGCGCCAGCAGCTTGGGGCGCCCGAACACCGGGGAGCTGTTTTTT,CASSLGRPNTGELFF
TRBJ2-7,NA,TRBV20-1,TRBD1,TGCAGTGCTAGAGATACGGGACAGGGGGCCTTCTACGAGCAGTACTTC,CSARDTGQGAFYEQYF
TRBJ2-2,NA,TRBV2,NA,TGTGCCAGCAGGCTCCACTCGAACACCGGGGAGCTGTTTTTT,CASRLHSNTGELFF
TRBJ2-5,NA,TRBV15,TRBD2,TGTGCCACCAGCAGAGATCGGTCTAGCGGGTATAAAGAGACCCAGTACTTC,CATSRDRSSGYKETQYF
TRBJ2-5,NA,TRBV6-2/TRBV6-3,TRBD2,TGTGCCAGCAGTCGCCTAGCGGGAGGTAGAGAGACCCAGTACTTC,CASSRLAGGRETQYF
TRBJ1-2,few,TRBV9,NA,TGTGCCAGCAGCGTAGTCCCTGCGGGGAGTAACTATGGCTACACCTTC,CASSVVPAGSNYGYTF
TRBJ2-1,few,TRBV7-3,NA,TGTGCCAGCAGCTTAAACGGAGGCCTGGGGAATGAGCAGTTCTTC,CASSLNGGLGNEQFF
TRBJ2-5,many,TRBV18,NA,TGTGCCAGCTCACCACACGGGACCCAGTACTTC,CASSPHGTQYF
TRBJ2-3,few,TRBV4-2,TRBD2,TGTGCCAGCAGCCAAGGGGGGACTAGCGGGAGGTTGGATACGCAGTATTTT,CASSQGGTSGRLDTQYF
TRBJ2-5,few,TRBV4-1,NA,TGCGCCAGCAGCCAAGCCGGGTCTAAACAAGAGACCCAGTACTTC,CASSQAGSKQETQYF
TRBJ2-7,NA,TRBV29-1,NA,TGCAGCGTTGTGGGGACCCTCTTTTACGAGCAGTACTTC,CSVVGTLFYEQYF
TRBJ2-7,NA,TRBV7-3,NA,TGTGCCAGCAGCTCACAGGGAAACGAGCAGTACTTC,CASSSQGNEQYF
TRBJ2-7,NA,TRBV13,TRBD2,TGTGCCAGCAGCTTAAGCGGGAGCGGGTCCTACGAGCAGTACTTC,CASSLSGSGSYEQYF
TRBJ2-1,many,TRBV15,NA,TGTGCCACCAGCAGCATCCGGCTAGCCCGAATCTCCTACAATGAGCAGTTCTTC,CATSSIRLARISYNEQFF
TRBJ1-4,few,TRBV13,NA,TGTGCCAGCAGCACTAGCACCGGACTCAAGGGTGAAAAACTGTTTTTT,CASSTSTGLKGEKLFF
TRBJ2-2,NA,TRBV7-2,NA,TGTGCCAGCACCGGACAACGCTACACCGGGGAGCTGTTTTTT,CASTGQRYTGELFF
TRBJ2-1,NA,TRBV7-7,TRBD1,TGTGCCAGCAGCCCCCTCCCAAGGGGGCTCTACAATGAGCAGTTCTTC,CASSPLPRGLYNEQFF
TRBJ1-6,many,TRBV7-9,TRBD1,TGTGCCATCAGGGAACGGACAGGGGGCTTTTCACCCCTCCACTTT,CAIRERTGGFSPLHF
TRBJ2-7,few,TRBV6-5,NA,TGTGCCAGCAGTTGGGGCAGGGAGAATGAGCAGTACTTC,CASSWGRENEQYF
TRBJ1-6,NA,TRBV7-9,NA,TGTGCCAGCAGCTTAGCGACGGGGACGCCTAATTCACCCCTCCACTTT,CASSLATGTPNSPLHF
TRBJ2-1,many,TRBV4-2,TRBD2,TGTGCCAGCAGCCAACCGGGACTAGCGGCCCACAATGAGCAGTTCTTC,CASSQPGLAAHNEQFF
TRBJ1-4,NA,TRBV7-2,NA,TGTGCCAGCAGCATCGGGACCGCGGCTGAAAAACTGTTTTTT,CASSIGTAAEKLFF
TRBJ2-4,many,TRBV5-1,NA,TGCGCCAGCAGCTTGGACGGAGCCAAAAACATTCAGTACTTC,CASSLDGAKNIQYF
TRBJ2-7,NA,TRBV20-1,NA,TGCAGTGCTAGTATAAACAGATACGAGCAGTACTTC,CSASINRYEQYF
TRBJ1-2,many,TRBV4-1,NA,TGCGCCAGCAGGCATACAGGGAGGAGTAACTATGGCTACACCTTC,CASRHTGRSNYGYTF
TRBJ1-6,NA,TRBV20-1,NA,TGCAGTGCTAGACAGGGTTTAGAAGGTTCACCCCTCCACTTT,CSARQGLEGSPLHF
TRBJ2-7,few,TRBV29-1,NA,TGCAGCGTTGAAGAACCCTACGAGCAGTACTTC,CSVEEPYEQYF
TRBJ2-3,NA,TRBV9,TRBD2,TGTGCCAGCAGCGTTCGGAGGGGAGGGCCGGATACGCAGTATTTT,CASSVRRGGPDTQYF
TRBJ2-3,NA,TRBV9,TRBD2,TGTGCCAGCAGCTCCGGCGCGGGAGGCACAGATACGCAGTATTTT,CASSSGAGGTDTQYF
TRBJ2-1,few,TRBV20-1,TRBD2,TGCAGTGCTAGAGACGCGGGAGGGCCGTCTGAGCAGTTCTTC,CSARDAGGPSEQFF
TRBJ2-7,few,TRBV5-1,TRBD2,TGCGCCAGCACTGAACTTGCGGGAGGGCCTGGCTACGAGCAGTACTTC,CASTELAGGPGYEQYF
TRBJ1-1,many,TRBV4-1,NA,TGCGCCAGCAGCCAAGTAATGGAACGTATGAACACTGAAGCTTTCTTT,CASSQVMERMNTEAFF
TRBJ2-7,NA,TRBV5-1,NA,TGCGCCAGCAGCTCGCAGGGGGGGAACTACGAGCAGTACTTC,CASSSQGGNYEQYF
TRBJ2-5,many,TRBV11-2,NA,TGTGCCAGCAGCCCTTTACTGGCCCCCACTACGACGCCGTACTTC,CASSPLLAPTTTPYF
TRBJ2-4,NA,TRBV15,TRBD2,TGTGCCACCAGCATCGGTCTGGATCCGGGAGGCAAAAACATTCAGTACTTC,CATSIGLDPGGKNIQYF
TRBJ2-2,few,TRBV7-9,NA,TGTGCCAGCAGCTTAGTTGGGACTCCCTACACCGGGGAGCTGTTTTTT,CASSLVGTPYTGELFF
TRBJ2-5,once,TRBV25-1,NA,TGTGCCAGCAGTGAAATCGGGAAGGGACGGGTAAGGGAGACCCAGTACTTC,CASSEIGKGRVRETQYF
TRBJ2-1,NA,TRBV12-3/TRBV12-4,NA,TGTGCCAGCACCCCGGGGGTAGCCTACAATGAGCAGTTCTTC,CASTPGVAYNEQFF
TRBJ2-1,NA,TRBV5-1,TRBD2,TGCGCCAGCACGGGACTAGCGGGAGATGAGCAGTTCTTC,CASTGLAGDEQFF
TRBJ1-3,few,TRBV30,NA,TGTGCCTGGAGCGGATGGGCTGGAAACACCATATATTTT,CAWSGWAGNTIYF
TRBJ1-1,NA,TRBV3-1,NA,TGTGCCAGCAGCCAAGATAGGGTGACTGAAGCTTTCTTT,CASSQDRVTEAFF
TRBJ2-5,few,TRBV12-3/TRBV12-4,NA,TGTGCCAGCAGTGTATCCGAGACCCAGTACTTC,CASSVSETQYF
TRBJ2-1,many,TRBV12-3/TRBV12-4,TRBD2,TGTGCCAGCAGTTCCCACAGACTAGCATGGCATGAGCAGTTCTTC,CASSSHRLAWHEQFF
TRBJ1-2,NA,TRBV7-9,NA,TGTGCCAGCAGCTCCAGGTCCGTCGATTTGGGGGATGGCTACACCTTC,CASSSRSVDLGDGYTF
TRBJ2-5,NA,TRBV12-3/TRBV12-4,TRBD2,TGTGCCAGCACCAAACTAGCGGAGGCGGAGACCCAGTACTTC,CASTKLAEAETQYF
TRBJ1-3,NA,TRBV6-5,NA,TGTGCCAGCAGTTACTCATCGGGACCCTTCTCTGGAAACACCATATATTTT,CASSYSSGPFSGNTIYF
TRBJ2-7,few,TRBV2,NA,TGTGCCAGCAGTGAACGGGGCAGAGGGGCAGCCTACGAGCAGTACTTC,CASSERGRGAAYEQYF